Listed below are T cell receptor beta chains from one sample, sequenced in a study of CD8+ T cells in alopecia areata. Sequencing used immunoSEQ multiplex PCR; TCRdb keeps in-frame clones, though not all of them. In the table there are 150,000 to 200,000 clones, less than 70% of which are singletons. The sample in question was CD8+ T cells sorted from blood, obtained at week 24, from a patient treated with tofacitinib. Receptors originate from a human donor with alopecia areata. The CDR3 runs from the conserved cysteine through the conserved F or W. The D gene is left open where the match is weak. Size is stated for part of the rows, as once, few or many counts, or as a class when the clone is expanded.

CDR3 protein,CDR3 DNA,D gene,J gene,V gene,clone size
CASSQRNSPLHF,TGCGCCAGCAGCCAGAGGAATTCACCCCTCCACTTT,NA,TRBJ1-6,TRBV4-3,NA
CASSQDPTRYNEQFF,TGCGCCAGCAGCCAAGATCCTACGCGGTACAATGAGCAGTTCTTC,NA,TRBJ2-1,TRBV4-3,NA
CSVERADRGDTGELFF,TGCAGCGTTGAACGGGCGGACAGGGGTGACACCGGGGAGCTGTTTTTT,TRBD1,TRBJ2-2,TRBV29-1,NA
CASSLTAGTGELFF,TGTGCCAGCAGCTTAACAGCCGGAACCGGGGAGCTGTTTTTT,NA,TRBJ2-2,TRBV7-2,NA
CASSFAGSTNGNGYTF,TGTGCCAGCAGCTTTGCGGGTTCTACAAACGGGAATGGCTACACCTTC,NA,TRBJ1-2,TRBV5-6,few
CASSLTGTDTLSSYNSPLHF,TGTGCCAGCAGCCTTACCGGGACAGATACGCTAAGCTCCTATAATTCACCCCTCCACTTT,TRBD1,TRBJ1-6,TRBV2,NA
CASSLGVNYGYTF,TGTGCCAGCAGCCTGGGGGTGAACTATGGCTACACCTTC,NA,TRBJ1-2,TRBV5-6,few
CASSFRDGDGYTF,TGCGCCAGCAGCTTTCGGGACGGCGATGGCTACACCTTC,NA,TRBJ1-2,TRBV5-1,NA
CASSLSGDTDTQYF,TGTGCCAGCAGCTTAAGCGGGGACACAGATACGCAGTATTTT,TRBD2,TRBJ2-3,TRBV11-2,few
CASSYNQASTDTQYF,TGTGCCAGCAGTTACAACCAAGCTTCCACAGATACGCAGTATTTT,NA,TRBJ2-3,TRBV6-5,NA
CASSTGTEYNQPQHF,TGTGCCAGCAGTACCGGGACAGAGTACAATCAGCCCCAGCATTTT,TRBD1,TRBJ1-5,TRBV7-2,NA
CSARGHYTNRTGLRTDTQYF,TGCAGCGCGAGAGGGCACTACACGAACCGGACGGGCCTTCGCACAGATACGCAGTATTTT,NA,TRBJ2-3,TRBV29-1,NA
CASHSTDTQYF,TGTGCCAGCCACAGCACAGATACGCAGTATTTT,NA,TRBJ2-3,TRBV7-9,NA
CASSQDRKGQTGELFF,TGCGCCAGCAGCCAAGATCGAAAAGGGCAGACCGGGGAGCTGTTTTTT,NA,TRBJ2-2,TRBV4-3,few
CASSLVDTEAFF,TGTGCCAGCAGCTTAGTGGACACTGAAGCTTTCTTT,NA,TRBJ1-1,TRBV7-9,NA
CAWSGVARPRAEAFF,TGTGCCTGGAGTGGGGTGGCCCGTCCCAGGGCTGAAGCTTTCTTT,NA,TRBJ1-1,TRBV30,NA
CSVEVRLFGTAPEWEQYF,TGCAGCGTTGAAGTCCGGCTCTTCGGGACAGCCCCCGAGTGGGAGCAGTACTTC,TRBD1,TRBJ2-7,TRBV29-1,few
CASSPNGYEQYF,TGTGCCAGCAGCCCGAATGGCTACGAGCAGTACTTC,NA,TRBJ2-7,TRBV27,once
CASSLIGGFDYEQYF,TGTGCCAGCAGCTTAATTGGAGGGTTCGATTACGAGCAGTACTTC,NA,TRBJ2-7,TRBV7-2,few
CASSLGQGTYEQYF,TGCGCCAGCAGCCTTGGCCAGGGAACCTACGAGCAGTACTTC,NA,TRBJ2-7,TRBV4-3,NA
CASSEANTEAFF,TGTGCCAGCAGTGAAGCGAACACTGAAGCTTTCTTT,NA,TRBJ1-1,TRBV2,NA
CASSVVPGGSSYNEQFF,TGTGCCAGCAGCGTAGTACCGGGGGGGAGCTCCTACAATGAGCAGTTCTTC,TRBD2,TRBJ2-1,TRBV9,NA
CASSLLAGGKDEQFF,TGTGCCAGCAGTCTACTAGCGGGGGGTAAGGATGAGCAGTTCTTC,TRBD2,TRBJ2-1,TRBV11-2,NA
CASSIGATEAFF,TGTGCCAGTAGTATAGGGGCCACTGAAGCTTTCTTT,NA,TRBJ1-1,TRBV19,few
CSVQGGGDYGYTF,TGCAGCGTCCAAGGGGGAGGAGACTATGGCTACACCTTC,NA,TRBJ1-2,TRBV29-1,few
CSVEDFRGTDTEAFF,TGCAGCGTTGAAGATTTCCGGGGTACCGACACTGAAGCTTTCTTT,NA,TRBJ1-1,TRBV29-1,NA
CASSLGQGLAGANVLTF,TGTGCCAGCAGTCTGGGACAGGGTCTAGCTGGGGCCAACGTCCTGACTTTC,TRBD1,TRBJ2-6,TRBV27,few
CASSELASGGDNEQFF,TGTGCCAGCAGTGAGTTGGCTAGCGGGGGAGACAATGAGCAGTTCTTC,TRBD2,TRBJ2-1,TRBV6-4,once
CASSPAGGIGELFF,TGTGCCAGCAGCCCGGCTGGGGGAATCGGGGAGCTGTTTTTT,NA,TRBJ2-2,TRBV7-9,NA